Listed here is a single TCR beta chain. The sample comes from a study of blood T cell repertoires in COVID-19. Study overall: Samples came from the United States, Italy and Spain, spanning acute and convalescent COVID-19. From T cells, B-cell-depleted T cells, or PBMCs came the material, which was cDNA or gDNA.

Authors' processing steps: Using reference gene primer amplification, nucleated cell counts were estimated. Some clones are missing from TCRdb's copy, which holds only in-frame ones; the method was immunoSEQ multiplex PCR. Clonal size and the V and J genes are those of that table, whereas D and trimming came from the DNA. The sample consists of roughly 45,000 clones, roughly 80% of them appearing once. The clonotype comes from a man aged 50 to 60 with active COVID-19. The sample taken for sequencing was peripheral blood.

CDR3 bases: TGTGCCAGCAGCATAACCCGGGACAGGGGATGGACCGGGGAGCTGTTTTTT. It specifies CASSITRDRGWTGELFF. V usage is TRBV9 and J usage is TRBJ2-2, with TRBD1 matching over 10 bases. Losses at the gene ends were 4 bases for V and 5 bases for J; bases not matched to a gene: 11. The CDR3 runs 17 residues. Per germline, CDR1 SGDLS and CDR2 YYNGEE.